This T cell receptor (beta chain) was recorded in a study of CD4+ T cells in melanoma. Study-wide results and limits: A reported correlation linked neoantigen-specific CD4+ T cells to CD8+, macrophage and B cell function. Neoantigen-specific CD4+ T cells in melanoma reportedly had diverse differentiation states.

TCRdb's table, derived via immunoSEQ multiplex PCR, lists solely in-frame clones and lacks some. The sample lists fewer than 55,000 clones; 80% to 90% were seen once. On this clone itself: What it binds is not known.

This CDR3 region has 13 residues. Germline V gene data show CDR1 as LNHNV and CDR2 as YYDKDF (reference sequence). V lost 0 bases to trimming and J lost 3 bases, with 6 bases between them. The source material was peripheral blood. The sequence was obtained from a human donor with melanoma. The rearrangement links TRBV15 to TRBJ2-7; D might be TRBD2 (5 bases). CDR3 DNA sequence: TGTGCCACCAGCAGAGATGCGGGCTACGAGCAGTACTTC. It codes for CATSRDAGYEQYF.